Shown below are 13 T cell receptor beta chains from a single sample sequenced in a study of CD8 T cells in ankylosing spondylitis. No antigens are known for them. Regarding the study as a whole: Ankylosing spondylitis blood seemed to carry a telltale TCR beta motif made of roughly 8 highly homologous variants.

MiXCR, applied by TCRdb to the 5' RACE reads, yields one record per CDR3 protein. The table lists 750,000 to 850,000 distinct CDR3 sequences, approximately 10% of them singletons, with approximately 0.46% in the top ten. The specimen sequenced was blood, either unsorted or a sorted T cell fraction (not recorded which). The receptors shown here come from a male donor with ankylosing spondylitis.

The table lists this clonotype with many counts. The chain employs TRBV12-3 or TRBV12-4 and TRBJ1-2; perhaps TRBD1 as D (6 bases). Trimming took off 5 bases at V and 0 bases at J, with 13 bases between the two ends. This CDR3 spans 15 amino acids. The CDR3 region is CASSPRGATNYGYTF. The CDR3 region has the DNA TGTGCCAGCAGTCCCCGGGGGGCTACTAACTATGGCTACACCTTC.

This clonotype was detected only a few times. V is TRBV3-1 and J is TRBJ2-6; D is tentatively TRBD1 or TRBD2 (5 bases each). This CDR3 has 14 residues. The ends were cut back, 2 bases at V and 4 bases at J, with 6 bases in the middle. Per germline, CDR1 LGHDT and CDR2 YNNKEL (reference sequence). In nucleotides, the CDR3 is TGTGCCAGCAGCCAAAGGGACGGGGCCAACGTCCTGACTTTC. It specifies CASSQRDGANVLTF.

The sample holds many counts of this clonotype. The chain recombines TRBV12-3 or TRBV12-4 with TRBJ1-1, with 12 bases identical to TRBD1. CDR3 length: 15 amino acids. V gave up 11 bases and J gave up 10 bases; unmatched junction bases: 17. In DNA form, the CDR3 reads TGTGCCGGATCTAACGCCGGGACAGGGGGCGCGGGAGCTTTCTTT. Encoded protein: CAGSNAGTGGAGAFF.

The V gene is TRBV27, the J gene TRBJ1-5; D might be TRBD1 (5 bases). Trimming stripped 7 bases from V and 1 base from J, with 14 bases between. The V gene's germline CDR1 is MNHEY and CDR2 SMNVEV (reference sequence). This CDR3 has 15 amino acids. The CDR3 DNA sequence: TGTGCCAGCAAGGTCAGGGAAGGGAGCAATCAGCCCCAGCATTTT. Translated, it gives CASKVREGSNQPQHF.

This clonotype was detected many times. The chain combines TRBV5-5 with TRBJ2-2; no reliable D call. CDR1 and CDR2 (germline): SGHKS, YYEKEE (reference sequence). Trimming pared 5 bases from V and 6 bases from J, leaving 5 bases between. The CDR3 sequence is 11 residues long. This chain's CDR3 is CASSPPGELFF. Written as DNA, the CDR3 is TGTGCCAGCAGTCCTCCCGGGGAGCTGTTTTTT.

This clonotype was recorded at least ten times. J is TRBJ1-5 and V is TRBV12-3 or TRBV12-4; D is perhaps TRBD1 (5 bases). V was shortened by 6 bases and J by 3 bases, with 12 bases between the two germline ends. This CDR3 spans 14 amino acids. This CDR3 reads CASSRDRLNQPQHF. The CDR3 nucleotides are TGTGCCAGCAGCCGAGACAGACTCAATCAGCCCCAGCATTTT.

This clonotype was seen many times. This chain joins TRBV12-3 or TRBV12-4 and TRBJ2-5; TRBD2 agrees at 13 bases. CDR3 size: 15 residues. With 4 bases clipped from V and 3 bases from J, the junction kept 2 bases outside the gene matches. The CDR3 spells CASSSGTSGEETQYF. The CDR3 DNA reads as TGTGCCAGCAGTTCTGGGACTAGCGGGGAAGAGACCCAGTACTTC.

This clonotype has more than one count but fewer than ten. J is TRBJ2-1 and V is TRBV6-1; tentative D call: TRBD1 (6 bases). Germline V lookup: CDR1 MNHNS, CDR2 SASEGT. V gave up 10 bases and J gave up 4 bases, with 20 bases separating them. The CDR3 has 15 residues. The CDR3 coding sequence is TGTGCCACCCGAGCCGGGACATCGACTTACAATGAGCAGTTCTTC. Its protein product is CATRAGTSTYNEQFF.

CDR3 in DNA: TGTGCCAGCAGTGAAGCCTTCCACAGCTCTGGAAACACCATATATTTT. Encoded protein: CASSEAFHSSGNTIYF. J is TRBJ1-3 and V is TRBV6-1; unclear D gene. The CDR3 contains 16 residues. Germline CDR1 reads MNHNS; CDR2 reads SASEGT. Trimming removed 0 bases from V and 0 bases from J, with 9 bases in between.

There are a few counts of this clonotype. The chain uses TRBV20-1 and TRBJ2-2, with 9 bases fitting TRBD1. The trim removed 4 bases at V and 0 bases at J, leaving 3 bases unmatched. The CDR3 is 15 residues long. Germline values: CDR1 DFQATT, CDR2 SNEGSKA (reference sequence). CDR3 in DNA: TGCAGTGCTAACGACAGGGGGGCGAACACCGGGGAGCTGTTTTTT. Amino acids: CSANDRGANTGELFF.

This rearrangement joins TRBV9 to TRBJ2-2; TRBD2 is a possible D gene (5 bases). Looked up from germline, CDR1 is SGDLS and CDR2 is YYNGEE. The V and J ends lost 4 bases and 2 bases respectively, with 15 bases between them. This CDR3 contains 16 residues. The CDR3: CASSPDLYLNTGELFF. CDR3 DNA sequence: TGTGCCAGCAGCCCGGACTTATACCTAAACACCGGGGAGCTGTTTTTT. The whole variable domain, filled in from reference TRBV9 and TRBJ2-2, reads DSGVTQTPKHLITATGQRVTLRCSPRSGDLSVYWYQQSLDQGLQFLIQYYNGEERAKGNILERFSAQQFPDLHSELNLSSLELGDSALYFCASSPDLYLNTGELFFGEGSRLTVL.

The rearrangement links TRBV7-2 to TRBJ2-2; D remains unclear. Germline V lookup: CDR1 SGHTA, CDR2 FQGNSA. V lost 5 bases and J 1 base, leaving 17 bases between the germline ends. The CDR3 sequence is 17 residues long. This CDR3 is CASSAHDFTVNTGELFF. DNA for the CDR3: TGTGCCAGCAGCGCCCACGATTTTACAGTGAACACCGGGGAGCTGTTTTTT.

This clonotype came up many times. V and J are TRBV21-1 and TRBJ1-5. TRBV21-1 is listed as a pseudogene. The CDR3 sequence is 15 residues long. The CDR3 reads CASSKAGRVFGPQHF. The DNA for the CDR3 is TGTGCCAGCAGCAAAGCTGGTAGGGTGTTTGGTCCCCAGCATTTT.